This T cell receptor beta chain originates from a study of identical twins. Each CDR3 protein gets one entry after TCRdb re-called the 5' RACE reads with MiXCR. The sample yields around 1.7 million distinct CDR3 sequences, 32% seen once. Germline CDR1 and CDR2: SGHVS and FQNEAQ. Trimming took 5 bases from V and 5 from J, leaving 21 bases between them. The CDR3 has 17 amino acids. Material: cord blood. The TCR originated in a newborn girl in good health. The genes are TRBV7-8 and TRBJ2-2; no firm D call. The CDR3 coding sequence is TGTGCCAGCAGCCGGACCGTAACGGCGCCTTGGACCGGGGAGCTGTTTTTT. This sequence encodes CASSRTVTAPWTGELFF.